These T cell receptor beta chains were read from a single sample in a study of blood T cell repertoires in COVID-19. Sequencing was performed with immunoSEQ multiplex PCR; in TCRdb, only in-frame clones are kept and a portion is missing. This sample has roughly 200,000 clones; 85% to 90% occur once, and the top ten carry 6.2%. Sequencing was performed on PBMCs or T cells enriched from blood (not recorded which). These TCRs come from a man aged 35 to 55 who had recovered from COVID-19. Both conserved end residues are part of each CDR3. Fields, in order: D gene, V gene, J gene, clone size, CDR3 DNA, CDR3 protein. D genes are given only for firm matches. Only part of the rows carry a size: once, few, many, or a class if the clone is expanded.

d_call: NA
v_call: TRBV12-3/TRBV12-4
j_call: TRBJ1-5
clone_size: NA
cdr3_nt: TGTGCCAGCAGCCGACAGGGCAATCAGCCCCAGCATTTT
cdr3_aa: CASSRQGNQPQHF

d_call: NA
v_call: TRBV5-1
j_call: TRBJ1-4
clone_size: NA
cdr3_nt: TGCGCCAGCAGCCCCCAGGGGCGAAAACTGTTTTTT
cdr3_aa: CASSPQGRKLFF

d_call: TRBD1
v_call: TRBV7-7
j_call: TRBJ2-3
clone_size: NA
cdr3_nt: TGTGCTAGCAGCTTAGGAAGACAGGGGGCAGATACGCAGTATTTT
cdr3_aa: CASSLGRQGADTQYF

d_call: TRBD1
v_call: TRBV7-2
j_call: TRBJ1-1
clone_size: once
cdr3_nt: TGTGCCAGCACCTGGACAGGGGTGAACACTGAAGCTTTCTTT
cdr3_aa: CASTWTGVNTEAFF

d_call: NA
v_call: TRBV18
j_call: TRBJ1-2
clone_size: NA
cdr3_nt: TGTGCCAGCTCACCACCTGGCCTTACAGGGAACTATGGCTACACCTTC
cdr3_aa: CASSPPGLTGNYGYTF

d_call: NA
v_call: TRBV28
j_call: TRBJ1-5
clone_size: few
cdr3_nt: TGTGCCAGCAGTCTGGCGATTGCCGGGGGCAATCAGCCCCAGCATTTT
cdr3_aa: CASSLAIAGGNQPQHF

d_call: NA
v_call: TRBV15
j_call: TRBJ1-3
clone_size: NA
cdr3_nt: TGTGCCACCAGCAGGGCCGGCACAGGGTCTGGAAACACCATATATTTT
cdr3_aa: CATSRAGTGSGNTIYF

d_call: TRBD1
v_call: TRBV7-7
j_call: TRBJ2-3
clone_size: NA
cdr3_nt: TGTGCTAGCAGCAACGGACAGGGGACCGATACGCAGTATTTT
cdr3_aa: CASSNGQGTDTQYF

d_call: TRBD1
v_call: TRBV6-5
j_call: TRBJ1-2
clone_size: NA
cdr3_nt: TGTGCCAGCAGTAAAACGGGACAGACTAACTATGGCTACACCTTC
cdr3_aa: CASSKTGQTNYGYTF

d_call: TRBD1
v_call: TRBV19
j_call: TRBJ1-2
clone_size: NA
cdr3_nt: TGTGCCACCAAGAGGGACAGGGTAGGCGGCTACACCTTC
cdr3_aa: CATKRDRVGGYTF

d_call: TRBD2
v_call: TRBV18
j_call: TRBJ2-3
clone_size: NA
cdr3_nt: TGTGCCAGCTCCCGGACTAGCGGGACCCCAGATACGCAGTATTTT
cdr3_aa: CASSRTSGTPDTQYF

d_call: NA
v_call: TRBV28
j_call: TRBJ1-5
clone_size: NA
cdr3_nt: TGTGCCAGCAGTTTAGGGGGGGTGAGGCAGCCCCAGCATTTT
cdr3_aa: CASSLGGVRQPQHF

d_call: NA
v_call: TRBV6-5
j_call: TRBJ1-1
clone_size: NA
cdr3_nt: TGTGCCAGCAGCCCGAGAGCCGACACTGAAGCTTTCTTT
cdr3_aa: CASSPRADTEAFF

d_call: TRBD1
v_call: TRBV2
j_call: TRBJ1-6
clone_size: few
cdr3_nt: TGTGCCAGCAGCGGAGATACAGGGGGCCTAAATTCACCCCTCCACTTT
cdr3_aa: CASSGDTGGLNSPLHF

d_call: NA
v_call: TRBV7-2
j_call: TRBJ1-1
clone_size: NA
cdr3_nt: TGTGCCAGCAGCCCCAAACCCCACATGAACACTGAAGCTTTCTTT
cdr3_aa: CASSPKPHMNTEAFF

d_call: NA
v_call: TRBV7-9
j_call: TRBJ1-2
clone_size: NA
cdr3_nt: TGTGCCAGCAGCGATCCTACAGCTGGCTACACCTTC
cdr3_aa: CASSDPTAGYTF

d_call: TRBD2
v_call: TRBV6-1
j_call: TRBJ2-1
clone_size: NA
cdr3_nt: TGTGCCAGCAGTGCCCCGACCACTAGCGGGAGTTCGGACTACAATGAGCAGTTCTTC
cdr3_aa: CASSAPTTSGSSDYNEQFF

d_call: NA
v_call: TRBV3-1/TRBV3-2
j_call: TRBJ1-6
clone_size: NA
cdr3_nt: TGTGCCAGCAGCCAAGGTGGCTCACCCCTCCACTTT
cdr3_aa: CASSQGGSPLHF

d_call: TRBD2
v_call: TRBV27
j_call: TRBJ2-3
clone_size: NA
cdr3_nt: TGTGCCAGCAGTTTGGGACTAGCGGGAGTGGCAACGCAGTATTTT
cdr3_aa: CASSLGLAGVATQYF

d_call: TRBD1
v_call: TRBV12-5
j_call: TRBJ2-1
clone_size: NA
cdr3_nt: TGTGCTAGTGGACAGGGGAGTGGGAATGAGCAGTTCTTC
cdr3_aa: CASGQGSGNEQFF

d_call: NA
v_call: TRBV11-2
j_call: TRBJ1-2
clone_size: once
cdr3_nt: TGTGCCAGCCGCCCGGTATCTAGGGGTGGCTACACCTTC
cdr3_aa: CASRPVSRGGYTF

d_call: NA
v_call: TRBV6-1
j_call: TRBJ1-2
clone_size: NA
cdr3_nt: TGTGCCAGCAGTGAAGCGAAACAGACTAACTATGGCTACACCTTC
cdr3_aa: CASSEAKQTNYGYTF

d_call: TRBD1
v_call: TRBV28
j_call: TRBJ2-7
clone_size: NA
cdr3_nt: TGTGCCAGCAGAACTAGACAGGGGGTCTACGAGCAGTACTTC
cdr3_aa: CASRTRQGVYEQYF

d_call: NA
v_call: TRBV28
j_call: TRBJ1-4
clone_size: NA
cdr3_nt: TGTGCCAGCAGTACTCACCCAACTAATGAAAAACTGTTTTTT
cdr3_aa: CASSTHPTNEKLFF

d_call: NA
v_call: TRBV30
j_call: TRBJ1-2
clone_size: once
cdr3_nt: TGTGCCTGGAGTAATTGGATGGGCTGGGGCGGCGGTGGCTACACCTTC
cdr3_aa: CAWSNWMGWGGGGYTF

d_call: TRBD1
v_call: TRBV9
j_call: TRBJ1-4
clone_size: NA
cdr3_nt: TGTGCCAGCAGCAGTTCAGGGGGCGCGTCTGAAAAACTGTTTTTT
cdr3_aa: CASSSSGGASEKLFF

d_call: NA
v_call: TRBV4-2
j_call: TRBJ2-3
clone_size: NA
cdr3_nt: TGTGCCAGCAGCCAAAAAGCCGGAGCCGATACGCAGTATTTT
cdr3_aa: CASSQKAGADTQYF

d_call: NA
v_call: TRBV6-5
j_call: TRBJ1-2
clone_size: NA
cdr3_nt: TGTGCCAGCCGGAAAGGAGATGGCTACACCTTC
cdr3_aa: CASRKGDGYTF

d_call: NA
v_call: TRBV5-1
j_call: TRBJ1-1
clone_size: NA
cdr3_nt: TGCGCCAGCCAAACAGGGCGAGACACTGAAGCTTTCTTT
cdr3_aa: CASQTGRDTEAFF

d_call: TRBD1
v_call: TRBV30
j_call: TRBJ1-1
clone_size: NA
cdr3_nt: TGTGCCTCCAAGTACAGGGGACAGGGGAACACTGAAGCTTTCTTT
cdr3_aa: CASKYRGQGNTEAFF

d_call: TRBD1
v_call: TRBV20-1
j_call: TRBJ1-5
clone_size: once
cdr3_nt: TGCAGTGCTAGTCGACAGGGGCGCAATCAGCCCCAGCATTTT
cdr3_aa: CSASRQGRNQPQHF

d_call: TRBD1
v_call: TRBV19
j_call: TRBJ2-5
clone_size: few
cdr3_nt: TGTGCCAGTAGGGACAGGGGGCGCGGAGAGACCCAGTACTTC
cdr3_aa: CASRDRGRGETQYF

d_call: NA
v_call: TRBV28
j_call: TRBJ1-1
clone_size: NA
cdr3_nt: TGTGCCAGCAGTTGGGGCCCATGGGCGATGTTGCGGACTGAAGCTTTCTTT
cdr3_aa: CASSWGPWAMLRTEAFF

d_call: NA
v_call: TRBV7-2
j_call: TRBJ2-7
clone_size: NA
cdr3_nt: TGTGCCAGCAGCTTACAGGGAAACTACGAGCAGTACTTC
cdr3_aa: CASSLQGNYEQYF

d_call: TRBD1
v_call: TRBV6-1
j_call: TRBJ1-5
clone_size: NA
cdr3_nt: TGTGCCAGCAGTGGCCGGGACAGGTTATCGCGCCAGCCCCAGCATTTT
cdr3_aa: CASSGRDRLSRQPQHF